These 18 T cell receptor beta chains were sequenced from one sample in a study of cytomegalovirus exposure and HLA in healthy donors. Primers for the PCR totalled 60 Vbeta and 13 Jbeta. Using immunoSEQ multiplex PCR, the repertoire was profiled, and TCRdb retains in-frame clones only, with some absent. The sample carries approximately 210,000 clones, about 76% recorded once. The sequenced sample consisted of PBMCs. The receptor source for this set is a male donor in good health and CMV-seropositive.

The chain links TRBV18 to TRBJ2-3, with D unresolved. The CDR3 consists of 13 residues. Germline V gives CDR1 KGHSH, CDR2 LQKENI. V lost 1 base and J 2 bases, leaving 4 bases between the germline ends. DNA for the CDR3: TGTGCCAGCTCACCACTAAACACAGATACGCAGTATTTT. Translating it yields CASSPLNTDTQYF.

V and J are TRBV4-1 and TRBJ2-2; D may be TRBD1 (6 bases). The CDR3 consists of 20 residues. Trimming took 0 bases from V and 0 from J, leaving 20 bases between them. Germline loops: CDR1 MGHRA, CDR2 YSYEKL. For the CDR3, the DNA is TGCGCCAGCAGCCAAGATAGGGGGACGGTAATTCCTCCGAACACCGGGGAGCTGTTTTTT. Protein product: CASSQDRGTVIPPNTGELFF.

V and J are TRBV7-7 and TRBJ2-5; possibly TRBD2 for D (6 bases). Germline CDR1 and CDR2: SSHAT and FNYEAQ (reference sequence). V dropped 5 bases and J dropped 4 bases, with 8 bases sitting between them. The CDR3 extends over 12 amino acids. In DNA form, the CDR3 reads TGTGCCAGCAGCCTTAGCGGAGAGACCCAGTACTTC. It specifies CASSLSGETQYF.

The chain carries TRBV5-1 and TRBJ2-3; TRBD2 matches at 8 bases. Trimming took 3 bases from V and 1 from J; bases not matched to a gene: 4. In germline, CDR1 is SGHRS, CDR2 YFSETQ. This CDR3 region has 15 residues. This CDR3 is CASSSGGQGTDTQYF. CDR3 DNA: TGCGCCAGCAGCTCGGGGGGGCAGGGCACAGATACGCAGTATTTT.

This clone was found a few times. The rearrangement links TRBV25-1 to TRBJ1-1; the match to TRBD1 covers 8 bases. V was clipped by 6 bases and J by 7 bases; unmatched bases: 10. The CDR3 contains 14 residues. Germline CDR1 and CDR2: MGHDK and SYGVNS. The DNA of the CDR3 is TGTGCCAGCAGACAGGGGGGACGGTACGGTGAAGCTTTCTTT. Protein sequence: CASRQGGRYGEAFF.

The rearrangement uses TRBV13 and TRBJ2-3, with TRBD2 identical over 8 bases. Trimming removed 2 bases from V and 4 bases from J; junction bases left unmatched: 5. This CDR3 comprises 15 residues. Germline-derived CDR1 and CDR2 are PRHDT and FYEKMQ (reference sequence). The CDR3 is CASSLSAGAPDTQYF. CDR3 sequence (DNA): TGTGCCAGCAGCTTATCAGCGGGAGCCCCAGATACGCAGTATTTT.

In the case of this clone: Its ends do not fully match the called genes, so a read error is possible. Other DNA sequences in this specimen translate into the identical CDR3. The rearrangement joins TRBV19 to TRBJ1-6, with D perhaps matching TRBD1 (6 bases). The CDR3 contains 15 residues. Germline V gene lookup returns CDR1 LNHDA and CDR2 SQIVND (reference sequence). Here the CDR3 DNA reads TGTGCCAGTACTCTTGGGGGGGCAGGGAATTCACCTCTCCACTTT. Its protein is CASTLGGAGNSPLHF.

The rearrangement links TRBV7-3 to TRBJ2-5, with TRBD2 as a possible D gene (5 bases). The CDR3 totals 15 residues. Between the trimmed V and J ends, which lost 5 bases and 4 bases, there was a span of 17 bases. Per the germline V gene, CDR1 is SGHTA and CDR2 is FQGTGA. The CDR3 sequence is CASSPSGVEGETQYF. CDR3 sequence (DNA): TGTGCCAGCAGCCCAAGTGGGGTCGAGGGAGAGACCCAGTACTTC.

The CDR3 sequence is CASSLGQENTEAFF. CDR3 in DNA: TGTGCCAGCAGCTTGGGACAGGAGAACACTGAAGCTTTCTTT. J is TRBJ1-1 and V is TRBV11-1; 8 nucleotides align to TRBD1. Germline lookup yields CDR1 SGHAT and CDR2 FQDESV (reference sequence). The CDR3 runs to 14 residues. The ends lost 3 bases at V and 1 base at J; junction bases unmatched: 1.

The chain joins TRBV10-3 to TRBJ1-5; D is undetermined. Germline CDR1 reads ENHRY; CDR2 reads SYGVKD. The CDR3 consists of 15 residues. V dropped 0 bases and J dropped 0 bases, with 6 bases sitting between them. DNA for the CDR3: TGTGCCATCAGTGAGTCTGGCACTAGCAATCAGCCCCAGCATTTT. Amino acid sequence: CAISESGTSNQPQHF.

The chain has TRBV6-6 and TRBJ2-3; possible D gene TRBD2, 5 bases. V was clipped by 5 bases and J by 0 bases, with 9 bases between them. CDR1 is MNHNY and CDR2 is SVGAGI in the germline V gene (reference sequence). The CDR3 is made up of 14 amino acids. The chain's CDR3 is CASSVASSTDTQYF. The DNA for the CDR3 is TGTGCCAGCAGTGTAGCGTCTAGCACAGATACGCAGTATTTT.

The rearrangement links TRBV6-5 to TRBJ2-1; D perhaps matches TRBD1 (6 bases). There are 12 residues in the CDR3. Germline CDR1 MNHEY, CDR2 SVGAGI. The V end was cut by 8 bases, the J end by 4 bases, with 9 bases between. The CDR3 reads CASRQGYNEQFF. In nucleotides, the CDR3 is TGTGCCAGCCGCCAGGGGTACAATGAGCAGTTCTTC.

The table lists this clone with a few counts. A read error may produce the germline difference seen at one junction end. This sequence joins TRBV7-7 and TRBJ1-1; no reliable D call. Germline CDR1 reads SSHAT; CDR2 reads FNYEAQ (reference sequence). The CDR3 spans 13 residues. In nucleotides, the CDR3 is TGTGCTAGCAGCCTAGACACCGGGACTGAAGCTTTCTTT. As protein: CASSLDTGTEAFF.

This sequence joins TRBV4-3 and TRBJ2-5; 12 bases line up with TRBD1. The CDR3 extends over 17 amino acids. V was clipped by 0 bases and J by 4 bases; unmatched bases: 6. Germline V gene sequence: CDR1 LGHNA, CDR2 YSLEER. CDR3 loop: CASSQDIGTGGRETQYF. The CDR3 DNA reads TGCGCCAGCAGCCAAGATATCGGGACAGGGGGCCGAGAGACCCAGTACTTC.

The CDR3: CASITGGGFYGYTF. The CDR3 nucleotides are TGTGCCAGCATCACCGGTGGGGGGTTCTATGGCTACACCTTC. The chain has TRBV2 and TRBJ1-2; TRBD1 might be the D (5 bases). V was trimmed by 7 bases and J by 4 bases, leaving 16 bases between them. CDR3 length equals 14 residues. Looked up from germline, CDR1 is SNHLY and CDR2 is FYNNEI.

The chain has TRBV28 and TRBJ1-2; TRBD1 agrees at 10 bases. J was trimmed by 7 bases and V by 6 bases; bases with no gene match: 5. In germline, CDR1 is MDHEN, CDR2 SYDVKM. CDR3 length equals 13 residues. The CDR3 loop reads CASRRQGAFGYTF. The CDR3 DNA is TGTGCCAGCAGAAGACAGGGGGCTTTTGGCTACACCTTC.

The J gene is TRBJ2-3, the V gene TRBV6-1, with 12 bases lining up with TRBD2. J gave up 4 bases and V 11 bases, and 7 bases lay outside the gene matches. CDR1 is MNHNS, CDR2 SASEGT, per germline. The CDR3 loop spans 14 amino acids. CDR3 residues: CARASGRVPDTQYF. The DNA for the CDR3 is TGTGCCCGAGCTAGCGGGAGGGTCCCAGATACGCAGTATTTT.

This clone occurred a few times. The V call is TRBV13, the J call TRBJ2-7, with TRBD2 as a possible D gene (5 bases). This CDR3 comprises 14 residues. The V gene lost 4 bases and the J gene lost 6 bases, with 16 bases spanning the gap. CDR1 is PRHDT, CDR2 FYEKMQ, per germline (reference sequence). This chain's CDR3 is CASSSEGILLEQYF. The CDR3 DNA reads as TGTGCCAGCAGCTCCGAGGGAATTCTCCTCGAGCAGTACTTC.